A selection of T cell receptor beta chains follows, all from one sample in a study of blood T cells in healthy people across ages. In TCRdb, the 5' RACE reads were re-called with MiXCR into one record per CDR3 protein. Here the sample spans about 840,000 distinct CDR3 sequences, approximately 32% being singletons. The same data also contributed to another study, on T cells of mothers and their children.

Source material: blood. These receptors were collected from a woman in her forties in good health. The CDR3 runs from the conserved cysteine through the conserved F or W. Each record gives: V gene, J gene, D gene, clone size, CDR3 DNA, CDR3 protein. D genes are given only for firm matches. Only some rows state a clone size, as once, few, many or a class for expanded clones.

>TRBV7-9|TRBJ2-4|.|.
TGTGCCAGCAGCCCCTCTGATGCAGCCAAAAACATTCAGTACTTC
CASSPSDAAKNIQYF
>TRBV29-1|TRBJ1-2|TRBD1|.
TGCAGCGCCGACCGGACAGGGAGCTATGGCTACACCTTC
CSADRTGSYGYTF
>TRBV2|TRBJ2-7|TRBD1|few
TGTGCCAGCAGTGAACGAGGGACAGGGGTCGGGGAGCAGTACTTC
CASSERGTGVGEQYF
>TRBV28|TRBJ2-7|TRBD2|few
TGTGCCAGCAGTCCAATTGGGGTGTATACTAGCGATCGGGTTGGTTACGAGCAGTACTTC
CASSPIGVYTSDRVGYEQYF
>TRBV7-3|TRBJ2-3|TRBD2|.
TGTGCCAGCAGCTCCCCCTCACTTGGGCGGGGGGAGGGGGATACGCAGTATTTT
CASSSPSLGRGEGDTQYF
>TRBV10-3|TRBJ2-1|TRBD1|many
TGTGCCATCAGTGAGCCCTCGGGACAGCTTTTCTACAATGAGCAGTTCTTC
CAISEPSGQLFYNEQFF
>TRBV7-2|TRBJ2-7|.|.
TGTGCCAGCAGCTGGGGGGAGCAGAACGAGCAGTACTTC
CASSWGEQNEQYF
>TRBV6-5|TRBJ1-2|.|many
TGTGCCAGCAGTTCCCCGCGGGGGGCGAACTATGGCTACACCTTC
CASSSPRGANYGYTF
>TRBV7-2|TRBJ2-7|TRBD1|many
TGTGCCAGCAGCTTAGGAGGGACAGGTGAAGAGCAGTACTTC
CASSLGGTGEEQYF
>TRBV28|TRBJ2-5|TRBD2|many
TGTGCCAGCAGTCCCAGACTAGCGATGGAGGAGACCCAGTACTTC
CASSPRLAMEETQYF
>TRBV20-1|TRBJ2-5|TRBD2|many
TGCAGTGCTGTGACCGGGACTAGCGGGGCCCTGGGGACCCAGTACTTC
CSAVTGTSGALGTQYF
>TRBV6-5|TRBJ2-2|TRBD2|few
TGTGCCAGCATGTGGACTAGCAACCCCGGGGAGCTGTTTTTT
CASMWTSNPGELFF
>TRBV19|TRBJ2-7|.|.
TGTGCCAGCGCGCCAGGTACTGGACCTTCCTACGAGCAGTACTTC
CASAPGTGPSYEQYF
>TRBV5-5|TRBJ1-2|TRBD1|many
TGTGCCAGCAGCGCCGGGACAGGTGCTGACTATGGCTACACCTTC
CASSAGTGADYGYTF
>TRBV18|TRBJ2-2|.|.
TGTGCCAGCTCACCAGACCGACCTCCCCTGGGGGAGCTGTTTTTT
CASSPDRPPLGELFF